These 17 T cell receptor beta chains originate from one sample sequenced in a study of blood T cell repertoires in COVID-19. Sequencing used immunoSEQ multiplex PCR; TCRdb keeps in-frame clones, though not all of them. There are about 87,000 clones in the sample; under 85% occur only once, and roughly 2.1% lies in the top ten. The specimen sequenced was peripheral blood. The receptors originated from a woman in her 70s with acute or convalescent COVID-19.

The chain couples TRBV7-2 to TRBJ1-2; D is uncertain. CDR1 is SGHTA, CDR2 FQGNSA, per germline. Trimming shortened V by 6 bases and J by 8 bases, and 28 bases separated the two germline ends. The CDR3 totals 17 residues. The CDR3, as DNA: TGTGCCAGCAGTCAATGGGCCCTGAGCGGCCGGATGGGCGGCTACACCTTC. Amino acid sequence: CASSQWALSGRMGGYTF.

There are a few counts of this clone. The CDR3 sequence is CASSRKGTGRIGTEAFF. CDR3 sequence (DNA): TGTGCCAGCAGCCGGAAAGGGACAGGGAGAATAGGCACTGAAGCTTTCTTT. The chain carries TRBV14 and TRBJ1-1, with 9 bases that match TRBD1. The V gene end was trimmed by 4 bases and the J gene end by 4 bases; junction bases not matched to a gene: 13. Germline loops: CDR1 SGHDN, CDR2 FVKESK. The CDR3 extends over 17 amino acids.

The CDR3 here is CASSPDWNTEAFF. The CDR3 DNA follows: TGTGCCAGCAGTCCAGACTGGAACACTGAAGCTTTCTTT. The chain is built from TRBV12-3 or TRBV12-4 and TRBJ1-1; no clear D. This CDR3 spans 13 amino acids. V lost 5 bases, J lost 1 base, and 8 bases lay in between.

V gene TRBV5-1 combines with J gene TRBJ1-2; a weak D match, TRBD1 (6 bases). Germline V gives CDR1 SGHRS, CDR2 YFSETQ. This CDR3 contains 13 residues. Trimming removed 2 bases from V and 6 bases from J, with 11 bases in between. The CDR3 loop is CASSFTGPDGYTF. The CDR3 nucleotides read TGCGCCAGCAGCTTTACAGGGCCCGATGGCTACACCTTC.

The chain has TRBV29-1 and TRBJ1-2; D is possibly TRBD1 (6 bases). The ends were cut back, 3 bases at V and 6 bases at J, with 14 bases in the middle. The CDR3 is 13 residues long. CDR1 is SQVTM and CDR2 is ANQGSEA in the germline V gene. The DNA for the CDR3 is TGCAGCGTTGATAGTGTGACAGGTGATGGCTACACCTTC. Protein: CSVDSVTGDGYTF.

The V and J genes are TRBV5-4 and TRBJ2-2; 12 bases align to TRBD1. Germline V gene lookup returns CDR1 SGHNT and CDR2 YYREEE (reference sequence). This CDR3 has 18 residues. The ends lost 1 base at V and 4 bases at J; junction bases unmatched: 8. CDR3 DNA: TGTGCCAGCAGCTTGCGGGACAGGGGGCCTCCGGGCACCGGGGAGCTGTTTTTT. Translated: CASSLRDRGPPGTGELFF.

The chain combines TRBV30 with TRBJ2-7; 9 nucleotides match TRBD1. This CDR3 contains 16 residues. The germline V gene encodes CDR1 GTSNPN and CDR2 SVGIG (reference sequence). After removal of 2 bases from V and 5 bases from J, the junction contained 13 bases not matched to a gene. CDR3 coding DNA: TGTGCCTGGAGTCTCCCGTTAGGGACAGGGATCCACGAGCAGTACTTC. Translated, it gives CAWSLPLGTGIHEQYF.

Only a few counts were recorded for this clone. The chain joins TRBV11-2 to TRBJ1-2; the match to TRBD1 covers 8 bases. This CDR3 is built from 14 residues. The V gene's germline CDR1 is SGHAT and CDR2 FQNNGV. The V segment lost 5 bases and the J segment 9 bases; nucleotides outside the gene matches: 11. The CDR3 is CASSRGQGPISYTF. In DNA form, the CDR3 reads TGTGCCAGCAGCCGTGGACAGGGACCCATAAGCTACACCTTC.

The rearrangement uses TRBV18 and TRBJ1-6; possibly TRBD1 for D (5 bases). CDR3 size: 14 residues. V was cut by 6 bases and J by 4 bases, with 10 bases left in between. Germline CDR1 reads KGHSH; CDR2 reads LQKENI. Written as DNA, the CDR3 is TGTGCCAGCTCCCAAGGGGCGTATAATTCACCCCTCCACTTT. This codes for CASSQGAYNSPLHF.

The rearrangement links TRBV4-1 to TRBJ2-7; TRBD2 aligns across 8 bases. The CDR3 totals 15 residues. With 2 bases clipped from V and 4 bases from J, the junction kept 7 bases outside the gene matches. Germline CDR1 is MGHRA and CDR2 is YSYEKL. The CDR3 region is CASSQTRGGVYEQYF. CDR3 DNA: TGCGCCAGCAGCCAAACACGGGGGGGCGTGTACGAGCAGTACTTC.

The gene calls are TRBV5-1 and TRBJ2-5, with 9 bases fitting TRBD2. After removal of 1 base from V and 1 base from J, the junction contained 5 bases not matched to a gene. CDR1 is SGHRS and CDR2 is YFSETQ in the germline V gene. The CDR3 has 16 residues. The CDR3 sequence: CASSLLASGAQETQYF. CDR3 DNA: TGCGCCAGCAGCTTGTTGGCTAGCGGGGCCCAAGAGACCCAGTACTTC.

The J gene is TRBJ2-1, the V gene TRBV11-2; TRBD1 matches 7 bases. The V gene's germline CDR1 is SGHAT and CDR2 FQNNGV. The CDR3 is made up of 16 amino acids. The V and J ends lost 3 bases and 4 bases, in that order; junction bases with no gene match: 9. DNA of the CDR3: TGTGCCAGCAGCTTTTACGGACAGGACAATTACAATGAGCAGTTCTTC. It translates to CASSFYGQDNYNEQFF.

The rearrangement links TRBV11-3 to TRBJ2-1; 7 positions match TRBD1. The germline V gene has CDR1 SGHNT and CDR2 YENEEA. V was clipped by 2 bases and J by 6 bases; unmatched bases: 10. CDR3 length: 16 residues. The CDR3 DNA reads as TGTGCCAGCAGCTTAAACAGGGGAACATTAGTCAATGAGCAGTTCTTC. This encodes CASSLNRGTLVNEQFF.

This clone turned up a few times. V usage is TRBV7-3 and J usage is TRBJ2-3; tentatively, D is TRBD1 (6 bases). Germline V gives CDR1 SGHTA, CDR2 FQGTGA. V shed 5 bases and J shed 5 bases, with 11 bases lying between them. The CDR3 length is 13 residues. Here the CDR3 reads CASSAWTEDTQYF. CDR3 DNA sequence: TGTGCCAGCAGCGCCTGGACAGAAGATACGCAGTATTTT.

The J gene is TRBJ1-4, the V gene TRBV7-9, with TRBD1 identical over 8 bases. From germline, CDR1 is SEHNR and CDR2 FQNEAQ (reference sequence). V shed 4 bases, J shed 6 bases, and the junction held 13 bases outside the gene matches. The CDR3 loop spans 17 amino acids. As DNA, the CDR3 is TGTGCCAGCAGCTCAATCCGCCCAGGGGGCAGGGATGAAAAACTGTTTTTT. This sequence encodes CASSSIRPGGRDEKLFF.

This chain connects TRBV9 to TRBJ2-3; D is possibly TRBD2 (6 bases). Germline lookup yields CDR1 SGDLS and CDR2 YYNGEE. The V gene lost 0 bases and the J gene lost 5 bases, with 16 bases spanning the gap. The CDR3 consists of 16 residues. The chain's CDR3 is CASSVVHGTPLDTQYF. CDR3 nucleotide sequence: TGTGCCAGCAGCGTAGTTCACGGGACTCCACTAGATACGCAGTATTTT.

This chain links TRBV19 with TRBJ1-5; 9 positions match TRBD1. V was pared by 5 bases and J by 4 bases, with 9 bases of the junction left unmatched. This CDR3 region has 16 residues. Per the germline V gene, CDR1 is LNHDA and CDR2 is SQIVND (reference sequence). In nucleotides, the CDR3 is TGTGCCAGTAGTTCCTACGCCGGGACAGGGAATCAGCCCCAGCATTTT. This sequence encodes CASSSYAGTGNQPQHF.